This record looks at one TCR beta chain sequence and its context. The antigen remains unidentified. With 5 bases removed from V and 0 bases from J, the gap between germline ends came to 16 bases. The CDR3 sequence is 16 residues long. Germline V gives CDR1 SGHRS, CDR2 YFSETQ. This sample stems from a study of cytomegalovirus exposure and HLA in healthy donors. General observations from the study: Most TCR sequences showed up rarely, but some public TCRs showed up in many donors.

The PCR ran on 60 Vbeta and 13 Jbeta primers. Profiled with immunoSEQ multiplex PCR; TCRdb holds only in-frame clones, not every one. The data hold some 150,000 clones, with 73% observed a single time. The sequence was obtained from a human donor in good health. Sequencing was carried out using PBMCs. The chain links TRBV5-1 to TRBJ2-3; weak D call: TRBD2 (5 bases). The CDR3 DNA reads TGCGCCAGCAGTCCCACCCGGGCTAGCAGCACAGATACGCAGTATTTT. Residues: CASSPTRASSTDTQYF.